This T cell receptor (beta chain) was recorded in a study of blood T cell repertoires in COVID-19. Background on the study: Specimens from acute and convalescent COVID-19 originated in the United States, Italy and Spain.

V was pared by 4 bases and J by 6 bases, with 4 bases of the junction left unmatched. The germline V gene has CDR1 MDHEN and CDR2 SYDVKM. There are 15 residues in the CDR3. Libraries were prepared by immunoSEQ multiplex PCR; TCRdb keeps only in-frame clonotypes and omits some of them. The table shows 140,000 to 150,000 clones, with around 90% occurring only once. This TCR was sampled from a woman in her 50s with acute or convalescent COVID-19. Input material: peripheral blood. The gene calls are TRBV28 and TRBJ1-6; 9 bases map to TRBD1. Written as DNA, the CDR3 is TGTGCCAGCAGTTATCAGGACAGGGGTAATTCACCCCTCCACTTT. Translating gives CASSYQDRGNSPLHF.